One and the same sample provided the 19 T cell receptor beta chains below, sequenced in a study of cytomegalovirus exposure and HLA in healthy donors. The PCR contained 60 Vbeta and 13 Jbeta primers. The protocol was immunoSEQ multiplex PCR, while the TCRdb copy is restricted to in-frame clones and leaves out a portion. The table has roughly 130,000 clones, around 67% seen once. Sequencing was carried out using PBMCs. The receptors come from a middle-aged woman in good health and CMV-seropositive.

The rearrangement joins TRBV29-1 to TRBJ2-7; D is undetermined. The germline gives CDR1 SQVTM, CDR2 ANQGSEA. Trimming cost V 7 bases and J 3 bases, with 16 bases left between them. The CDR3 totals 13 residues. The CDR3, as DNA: TGCAGCGCTCTAGGTGGCGTAGGCTACGAGCAGTACTTC. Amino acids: CSALGGVGYEQYF.

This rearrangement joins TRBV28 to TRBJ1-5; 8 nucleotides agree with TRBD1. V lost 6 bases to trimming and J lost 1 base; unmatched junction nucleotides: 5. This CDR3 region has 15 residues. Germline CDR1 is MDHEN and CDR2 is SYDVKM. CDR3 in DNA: TGTGCCAGCAGCTTCAGGGGGCCGAGCAATCAGCCCCAGCATTTT. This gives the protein CASSFRGPSNQPQHF.

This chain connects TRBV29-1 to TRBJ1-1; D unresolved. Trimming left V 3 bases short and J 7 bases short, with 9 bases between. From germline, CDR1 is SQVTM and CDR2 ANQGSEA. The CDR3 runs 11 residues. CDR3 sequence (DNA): TGCAGCGTTGATCTCAGGTGTGAAGCTTTCTTT. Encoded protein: CSVDLRCEAFF.

The CDR3 protein is CASSPVQSNQPQHF. CDR3 nucleotides: TGTGCCAGCTCACCCGTACAGAGCAATCAGCCCCAGCATTTT. The chain employs TRBV18 and TRBJ1-5; D unresolved. Trimming stripped 3 bases from V and 1 base from J, with 7 bases between. There are 14 residues in the CDR3. The germline gives CDR1 KGHSH, CDR2 LQKENI.

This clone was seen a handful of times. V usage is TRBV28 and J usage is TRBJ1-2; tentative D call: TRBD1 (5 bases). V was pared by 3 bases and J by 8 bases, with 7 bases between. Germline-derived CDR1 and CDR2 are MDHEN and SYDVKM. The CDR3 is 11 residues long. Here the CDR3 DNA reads TGTGCCAGCAGTTTCGCAGGGGGCTACACCTTC. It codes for CASSFAGGYTF.

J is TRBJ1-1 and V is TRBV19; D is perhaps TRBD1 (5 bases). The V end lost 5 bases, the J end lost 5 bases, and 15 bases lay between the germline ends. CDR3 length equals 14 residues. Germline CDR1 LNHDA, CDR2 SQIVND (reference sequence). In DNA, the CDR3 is TGTGCCAGTAGTGTAGGACAAAGTTTTACTGAAGCTTTCTTT. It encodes CASSVGQSFTEAFF.

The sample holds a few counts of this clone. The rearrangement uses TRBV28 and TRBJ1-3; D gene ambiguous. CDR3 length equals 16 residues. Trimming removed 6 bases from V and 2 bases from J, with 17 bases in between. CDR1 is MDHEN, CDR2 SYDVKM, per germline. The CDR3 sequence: CASSPAGSATGNTIYF. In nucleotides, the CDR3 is TGTGCCAGCAGCCCGGCGGGGAGCGCGACTGGAAACACCATATATTTT. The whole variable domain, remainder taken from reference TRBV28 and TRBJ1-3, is DVKVTQSSRYLVKRTGEKVFLECVQDMDHENMFWYRQDPGLGLRLIYFSYDVKMKEKGDIPEGYSVSREKKERFSLILESASTNQTSMYLCASSPAGSATGNTIYFGEGSWLTVV.

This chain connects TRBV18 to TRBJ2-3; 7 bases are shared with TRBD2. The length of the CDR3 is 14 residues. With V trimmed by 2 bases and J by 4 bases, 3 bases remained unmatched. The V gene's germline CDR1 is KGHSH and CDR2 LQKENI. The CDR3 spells CASSPGRAPDTQYF. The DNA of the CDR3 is TGTGCCAGCTCACCAGGGAGGGCTCCAGATACGCAGTATTTT.

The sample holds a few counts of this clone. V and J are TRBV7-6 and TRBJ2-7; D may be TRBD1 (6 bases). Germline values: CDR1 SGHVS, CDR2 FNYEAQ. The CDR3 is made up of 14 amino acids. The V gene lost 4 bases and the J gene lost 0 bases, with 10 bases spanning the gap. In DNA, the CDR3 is TGTGCCAGCAGCTCGTCAGGGGCCTCCTACGAGCAGTACTTC. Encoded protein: CASSSSGASYEQYF.

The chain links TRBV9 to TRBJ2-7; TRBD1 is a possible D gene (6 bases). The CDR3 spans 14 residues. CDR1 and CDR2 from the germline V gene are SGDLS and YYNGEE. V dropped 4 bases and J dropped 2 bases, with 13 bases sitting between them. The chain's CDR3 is CASSRRQATYEQYF. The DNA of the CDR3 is TGTGCCAGCAGCAGACGACAGGCGACCTACGAGCAGTACTTC.

The CDR3 loop reads CASSFGQTIYF. The CDR3 DNA is TGTGCCAGCAGCTTCGGACAAACCATATATTTT. The J gene is TRBJ1-3, the V gene TRBV5-4; a weak D match, TRBD1 (5 bases). Germline assignment: CDR1 SGHNT and CDR2 YYREEE (reference sequence). V dropped 2 bases and J dropped 10 bases, with 7 bases sitting between them. The CDR3 has 11 residues. Full variable domain (outside the CDR3, taken from reference TRBV5-4 and TRBJ1-3): ETGVTQSPTHLIKTRGQQVTLRCSSQSGHNTVSWYQQALGQGPQFIFQYYREEENGRGNFPPRFSGLQFPNYSSELNVNALELDDSALYLCASSFGQTIYFGEGSWLTVV.

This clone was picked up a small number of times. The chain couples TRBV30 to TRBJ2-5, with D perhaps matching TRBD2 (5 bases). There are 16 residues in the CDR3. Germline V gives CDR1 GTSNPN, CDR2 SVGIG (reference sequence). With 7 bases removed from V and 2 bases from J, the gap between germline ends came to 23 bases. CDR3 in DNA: TGTGCCTTAACCGAGGGAATAGTGGATGGACAAGAGACCCAGTACTTC. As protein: CALTEGIVDGQETQYF.

In DNA form, the CDR3 reads TGTGCCAGTAGTATAACCCGGGGGAATCAGCCCCAGCATTTT. Translating it yields CASSITRGNQPQHF. The chain carries TRBV19 and TRBJ1-5, with D possibly being TRBD1 (5 bases). The CDR3 length is 14 residues. Germline assignment: CDR1 LNHDA and CDR2 SQIVND (reference sequence). Trimming pared 2 bases from V and 4 bases from J, leaving 9 bases between.

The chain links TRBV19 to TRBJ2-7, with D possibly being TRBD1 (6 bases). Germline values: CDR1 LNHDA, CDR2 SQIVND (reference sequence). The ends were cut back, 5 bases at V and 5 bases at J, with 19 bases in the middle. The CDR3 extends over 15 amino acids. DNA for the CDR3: TGTGCCAGTAGTCTAAAGACTTCAGGGGTCAACGAGCAGTACTTC. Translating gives CASSLKTSGVNEQYF. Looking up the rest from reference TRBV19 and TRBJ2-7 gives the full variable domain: DGGITQSPKYLFRKEGQNVTLSCEQNLNHDAMYWYRQDPGQGLRLIYYSQIVNDFQKGDIAEGYSVSREKKESFPLTVTSAQKNPTAFYLCASSLKTSGVNEQYFGPGTRLTVT.

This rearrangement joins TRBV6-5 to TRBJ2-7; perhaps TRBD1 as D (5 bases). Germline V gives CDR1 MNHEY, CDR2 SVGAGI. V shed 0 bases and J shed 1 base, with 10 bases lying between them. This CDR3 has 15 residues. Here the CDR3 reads CASSYSRQKSYEQYF. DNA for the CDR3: TGTGCCAGCAGTTACTCGAGACAGAAGTCCTACGAGCAGTACTTC.

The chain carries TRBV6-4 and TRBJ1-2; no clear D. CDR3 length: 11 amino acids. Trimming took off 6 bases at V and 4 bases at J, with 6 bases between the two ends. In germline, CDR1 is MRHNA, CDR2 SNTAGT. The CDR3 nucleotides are TGTGCCAGCAGATCGGTCTATGGCTACACCTTC. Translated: CASRSVYGYTF.

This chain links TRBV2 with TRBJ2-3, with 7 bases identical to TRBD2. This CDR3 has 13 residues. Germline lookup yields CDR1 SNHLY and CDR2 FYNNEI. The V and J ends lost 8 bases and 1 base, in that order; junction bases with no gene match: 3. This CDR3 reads CASLAVGTDTQYF. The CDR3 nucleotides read TGTGCCAGCCTAGCGGTCGGCACAGATACGCAGTATTTT. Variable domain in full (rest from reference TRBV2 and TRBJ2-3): EPEVTQTPSHQVTQMGQEVILRCVPISNHLYFYWYRQILGQKVEFLVSFYNNEISEKSEIFDDQFSVERPDGSNFTLKIRSTKLEDSAMYFCASLAVGTDTQYFGPGTRLTVL.

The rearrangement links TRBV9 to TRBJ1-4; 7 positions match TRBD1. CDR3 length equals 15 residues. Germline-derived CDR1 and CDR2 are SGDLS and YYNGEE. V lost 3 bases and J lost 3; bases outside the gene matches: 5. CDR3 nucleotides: TGTGCCAGCAGCGCGGGGACAGCCTCTAATGAAAAACTGTTTTTT. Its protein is CASSAGTASNEKLFF.

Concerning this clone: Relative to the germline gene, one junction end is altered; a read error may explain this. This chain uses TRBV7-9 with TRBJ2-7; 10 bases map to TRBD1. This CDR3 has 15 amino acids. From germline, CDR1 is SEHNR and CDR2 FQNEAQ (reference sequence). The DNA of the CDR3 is TGTGCCAGCAGCCCGCTCCGGGACAGGGGCGACGAGCGGTACTTC. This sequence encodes CASSPLRDRGDERYF.